This TCR beta chain was found in a study of T cell responses to AZD1222 COVID-19 vaccine. Sequencing was performed with immunoSEQ multiplex PCR; in TCRdb, only in-frame clones are kept and a portion is missing. Found here are 110,000 to 150,000 clones, over 85% of them singletons; the top ten hold approximately 5%. V gave up 6 bases and J gave up 5 bases, with 6 bases separating them. The CDR3 covers 11 residues. V and J are TRBV12-3 or TRBV12-4 and TRBJ2-3; the D is unclear. Sequences were derived from peripheral blood, sampled on day 0 of AZD1222 vaccination. The source of this sequence is an adult in good health. The CDR3 region is CASRIQDTQYF. The DNA of the CDR3 is TGTGCCAGCAGGATTCAAGATACGCAGTATTTT.